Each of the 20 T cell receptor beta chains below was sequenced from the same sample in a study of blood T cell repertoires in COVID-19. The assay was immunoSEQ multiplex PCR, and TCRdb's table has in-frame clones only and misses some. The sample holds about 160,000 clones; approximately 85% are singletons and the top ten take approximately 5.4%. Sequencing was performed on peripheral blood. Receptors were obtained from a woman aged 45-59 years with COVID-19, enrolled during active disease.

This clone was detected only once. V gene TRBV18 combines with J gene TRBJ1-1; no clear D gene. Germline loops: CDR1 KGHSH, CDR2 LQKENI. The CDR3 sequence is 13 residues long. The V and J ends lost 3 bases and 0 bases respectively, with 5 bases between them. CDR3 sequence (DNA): TGTGCCAGCTCACCCCTTCTGAACACTGAAGCTTTCTTT. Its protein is CASSPLLNTEAFF.

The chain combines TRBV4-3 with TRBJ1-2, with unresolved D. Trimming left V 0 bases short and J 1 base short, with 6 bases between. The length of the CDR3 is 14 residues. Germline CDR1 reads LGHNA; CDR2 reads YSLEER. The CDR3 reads CASSQDTDNYGYTF. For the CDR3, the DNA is TGCGCCAGCAGCCAAGATACTGATAACTATGGCTACACCTTC.

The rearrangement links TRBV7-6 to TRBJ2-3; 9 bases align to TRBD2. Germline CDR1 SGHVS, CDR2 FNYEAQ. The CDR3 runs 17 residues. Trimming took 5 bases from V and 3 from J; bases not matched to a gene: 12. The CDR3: CASSHAGRGGLTDTQYF. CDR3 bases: TGTGCCAGCAGCCACGCGGGGCGGGGGGGCCTAACAGATACGCAGTATTTT. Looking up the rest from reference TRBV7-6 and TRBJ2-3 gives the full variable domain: GAGVSQSPRYKVTKRGQDVALRCDPISGHVSLYWYRQALGQGPEFLTYFNYEAQQDKSGLPNDRFSAERPEGSISTLTIQRTEQRDSAMYRCASSHAGRGGLTDTQYFGPGTRLTVL.

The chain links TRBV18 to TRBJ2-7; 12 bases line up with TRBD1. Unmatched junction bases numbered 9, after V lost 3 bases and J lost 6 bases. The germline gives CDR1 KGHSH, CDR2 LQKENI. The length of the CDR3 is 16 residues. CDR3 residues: CASSPGGTGGLGEQYF. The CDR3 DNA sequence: TGTGCCAGCTCACCTGGCGGGACAGGGGGCTTAGGCGAGCAGTACTTC. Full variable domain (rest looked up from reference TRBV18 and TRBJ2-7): NAGVMQNPRHLVRRRGQEARLRCSPMKGHSHVYWYRQLPEEGLKFMVYLQKENIIDESGMPKERFSAEFPKEGPSILRIQQVVRGDSAAYFCASSPGGTGGLGEQYFGPGTRLTVT.

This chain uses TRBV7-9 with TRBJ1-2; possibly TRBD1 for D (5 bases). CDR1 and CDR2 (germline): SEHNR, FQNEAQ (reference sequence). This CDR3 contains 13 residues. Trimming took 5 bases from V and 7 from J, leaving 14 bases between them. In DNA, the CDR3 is TGTGCCAGCAGCCCGGTGGGGGGGATTGGCTACACCTTC. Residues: CASSPVGGIGYTF.

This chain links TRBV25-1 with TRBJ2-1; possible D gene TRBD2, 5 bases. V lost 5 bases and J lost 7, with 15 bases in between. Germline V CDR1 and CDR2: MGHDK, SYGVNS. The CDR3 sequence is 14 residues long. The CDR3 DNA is TGTGCCAGCAGTCCCTCCGGGGTAGCTAATGAGCAGTTCTTC. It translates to CASSPSGVANEQFF.

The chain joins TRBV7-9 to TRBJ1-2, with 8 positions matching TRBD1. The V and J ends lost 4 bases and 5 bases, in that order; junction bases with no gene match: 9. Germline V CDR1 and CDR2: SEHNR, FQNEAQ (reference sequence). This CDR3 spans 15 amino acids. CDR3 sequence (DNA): TGTGCCAGCAGCTCAGACAGGGGCCGGTCTTATGGCTACACCTTC. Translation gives CASSSDRGRSYGYTF.

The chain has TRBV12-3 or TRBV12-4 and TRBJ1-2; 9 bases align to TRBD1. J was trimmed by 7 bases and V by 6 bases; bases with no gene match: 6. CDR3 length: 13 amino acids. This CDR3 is CASSWDRDVGYTF. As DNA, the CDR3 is TGTGCCAGCAGCTGGGACAGGGATGTTGGCTACACCTTC.

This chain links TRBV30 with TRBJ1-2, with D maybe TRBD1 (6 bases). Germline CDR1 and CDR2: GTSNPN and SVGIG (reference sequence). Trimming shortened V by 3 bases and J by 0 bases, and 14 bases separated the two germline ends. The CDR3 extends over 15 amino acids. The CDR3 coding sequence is TGTGCCTGGAGGGAGCCCGGGACAACTAACTATGGCTACACCTTC. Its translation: CAWREPGTTNYGYTF.

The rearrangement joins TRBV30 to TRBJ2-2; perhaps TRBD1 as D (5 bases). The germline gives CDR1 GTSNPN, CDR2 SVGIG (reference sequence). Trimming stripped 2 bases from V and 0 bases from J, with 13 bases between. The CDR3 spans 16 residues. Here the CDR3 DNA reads TGTGCCTGGAGTCCCGCCAGGACATCGAACACCGGGGAGCTGTTTTTT. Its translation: CAWSPARTSNTGELFF.

CDR3 protein: CASSIDNQRGGRDEQYF. CDR3 DNA sequence: TGTGCCAGTAGTATAGACAACCAGCGGGGGGGCCGCGACGAGCAGTACTTC. This chain joins TRBV19 and TRBJ2-7, with 10 bases identical to TRBD2. V lost 0 bases, J lost 5 bases, and 10 bases stayed unmatched. CDR1 and CDR2 from the germline V gene are LNHDA and SQIVND (reference sequence). This CDR3 comprises 17 residues.

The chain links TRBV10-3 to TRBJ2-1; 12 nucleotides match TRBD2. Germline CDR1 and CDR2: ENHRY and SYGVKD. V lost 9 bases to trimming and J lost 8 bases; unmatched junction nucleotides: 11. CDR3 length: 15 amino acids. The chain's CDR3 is CAIMTSGGPLDEQFF. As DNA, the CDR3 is TGTGCCATAATGACTAGCGGGGGTCCCTTAGATGAGCAGTTCTTC.

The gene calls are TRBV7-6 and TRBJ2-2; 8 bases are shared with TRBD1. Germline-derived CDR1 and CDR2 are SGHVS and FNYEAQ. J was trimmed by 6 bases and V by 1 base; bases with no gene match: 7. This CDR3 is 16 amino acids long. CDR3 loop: CASSLVTSGGSGELFF. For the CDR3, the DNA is TGTGCCAGCAGCTTAGTAACATCAGGGGGCTCCGGGGAGCTGTTTTTT.

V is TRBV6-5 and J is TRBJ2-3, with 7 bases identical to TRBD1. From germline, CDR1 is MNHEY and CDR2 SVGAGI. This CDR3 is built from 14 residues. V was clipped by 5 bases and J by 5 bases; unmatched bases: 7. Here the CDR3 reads CASSLTGAGDTQYF. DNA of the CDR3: TGTGCCAGCAGTCTAACAGGGGCCGGAGATACGCAGTATTTT.

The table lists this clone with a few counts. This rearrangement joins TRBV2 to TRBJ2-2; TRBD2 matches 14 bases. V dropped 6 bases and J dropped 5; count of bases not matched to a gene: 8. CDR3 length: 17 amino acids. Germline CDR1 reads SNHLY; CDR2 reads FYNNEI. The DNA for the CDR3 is TGTGCCAGCAGGCTTCTTGGGACTAGCGGGGGTACCGGGGAGCTGTTTTTT. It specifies CASRLLGTSGGTGELFF.

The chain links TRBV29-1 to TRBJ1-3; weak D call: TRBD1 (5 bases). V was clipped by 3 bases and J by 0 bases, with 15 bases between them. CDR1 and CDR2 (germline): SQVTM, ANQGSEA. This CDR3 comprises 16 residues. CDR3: CSVDDGGEVSGNTIYF. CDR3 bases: TGCAGCGTTGATGATGGGGGGGAGGTCTCTGGAAACACCATATATTTT. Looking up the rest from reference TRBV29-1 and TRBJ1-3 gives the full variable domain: SAVISQKPSRDICQRGTSLTIQCQVDSQVTMMFWYRQQPGQSLTLIATANQGSEATYESGFVIDKFPISRPNLTFSTLTVSNMSPEDSSIYLCSVDDGGEVSGNTIYFGEGSWLTVV.

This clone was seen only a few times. The CDR3 sequence is CSVDGVDLNTEAFF. CDR3 nucleotides: TGCAGCGTTGACGGGGTAGACCTGAACACTGAAGCTTTCTTT. This chain links TRBV29-1 with TRBJ1-1; no firm D call. The CDR3 length is 14 residues. CDR1 and CDR2 (germline): SQVTM, ANQGSEA. The V gene lost 3 bases and the J gene lost 0 bases, with 11 bases spanning the gap.

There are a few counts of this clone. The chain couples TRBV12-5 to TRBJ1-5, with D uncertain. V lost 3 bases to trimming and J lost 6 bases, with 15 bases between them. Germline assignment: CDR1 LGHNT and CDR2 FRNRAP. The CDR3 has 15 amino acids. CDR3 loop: CASGLGPVGGQPQHF. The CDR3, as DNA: TGTGCTAGTGGTTTAGGACCCGTCGGAGGTCAGCCCCAGCATTTT.

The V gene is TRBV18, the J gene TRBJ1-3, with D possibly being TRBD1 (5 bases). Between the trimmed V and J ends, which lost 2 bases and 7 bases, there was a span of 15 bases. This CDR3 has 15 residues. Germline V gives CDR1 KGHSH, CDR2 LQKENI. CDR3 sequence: CASSPGVGQGNTIYF. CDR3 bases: TGTGCCAGCTCACCAGGAGTCGGGCAGGGCAACACCATATATTTT.

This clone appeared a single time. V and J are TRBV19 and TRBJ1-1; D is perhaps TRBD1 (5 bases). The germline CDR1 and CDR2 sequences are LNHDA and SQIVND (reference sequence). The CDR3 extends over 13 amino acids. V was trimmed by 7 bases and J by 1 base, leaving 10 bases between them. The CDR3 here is CASKRTRNTEAFF. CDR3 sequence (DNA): TGTGCCAGTAAGAGGACAAGGAACACTGAAGCTTTCTTT.